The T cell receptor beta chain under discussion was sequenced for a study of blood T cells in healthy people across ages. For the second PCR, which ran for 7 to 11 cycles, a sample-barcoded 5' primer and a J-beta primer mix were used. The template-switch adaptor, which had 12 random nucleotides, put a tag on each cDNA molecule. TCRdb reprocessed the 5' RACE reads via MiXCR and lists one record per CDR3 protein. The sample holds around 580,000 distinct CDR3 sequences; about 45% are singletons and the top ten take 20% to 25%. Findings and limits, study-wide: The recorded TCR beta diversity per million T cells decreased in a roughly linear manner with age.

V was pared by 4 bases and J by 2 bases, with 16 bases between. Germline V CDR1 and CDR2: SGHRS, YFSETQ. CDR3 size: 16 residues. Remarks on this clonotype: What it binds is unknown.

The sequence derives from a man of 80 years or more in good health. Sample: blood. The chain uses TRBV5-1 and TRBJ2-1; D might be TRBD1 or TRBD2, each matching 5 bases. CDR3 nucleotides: TGCGCCAGCAGCGGTGGGGGTGGGGTCCCCTACAATGAGCAGTTCTTC. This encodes CASSGGGGVPYNEQFF.